Here is one TCR beta chain with its context. This sample is part of a study of blood T cell repertoires in COVID-19. Study-wide context: COVID-19 samples collected from the United States, Italy and Spain covered acute and convalescent phases.

Original handling: For nucleated cells, counts were estimated from reference gene primer amplification. Only in-frame clones appear in the TCRdb table, and some are missing; sequencing was by immunoSEQ multiplex PCR. For V, J and clone size, that table is used; D and trimming come from the DNA. The repertoire holds under 300,000 clones, with under 95% as singletons. With V trimmed by 5 bases and J by 0 bases, 7 bases remained unmatched. Germline V lookup: CDR1 SGHTA, CDR2 FQGTGA. The CDR3 has 16 residues. The study drew participants aged 18 to 89 years from some 25 US areas. Grouping used clinical history reported by participants in a survey and questionnaire.

The receptor's source is a woman between 40 and 55 years old with acute COVID-19. The sample was PBMCs or T cells enriched from blood (not recorded which). The J gene is TRBJ2-7, the V gene TRBV7-3; 10 nucleotides agree with TRBD2. This CDR3 is CASSVTGTSASYEQYF. Written as DNA, the CDR3 is TGTGCCAGCAGCGTCACCGGGACTAGCGCCTCCTACGAGCAGTACTTC.